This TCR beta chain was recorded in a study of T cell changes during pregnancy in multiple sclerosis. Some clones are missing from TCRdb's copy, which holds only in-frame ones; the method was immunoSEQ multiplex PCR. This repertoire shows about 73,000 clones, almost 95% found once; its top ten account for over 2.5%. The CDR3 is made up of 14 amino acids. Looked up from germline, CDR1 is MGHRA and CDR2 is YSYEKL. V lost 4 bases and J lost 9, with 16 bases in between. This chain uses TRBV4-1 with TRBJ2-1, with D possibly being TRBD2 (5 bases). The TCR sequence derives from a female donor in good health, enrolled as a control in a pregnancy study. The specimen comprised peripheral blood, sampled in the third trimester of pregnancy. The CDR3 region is CASSPDSSSSEQFF. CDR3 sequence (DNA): TGCGCCAGCAGCCCGGACTCGTCTTCGAGTGAGCAGTTCTTC.